These 30 T cell receptor beta chains share one sample of origin, sequenced in a study of cytomegalovirus exposure and HLA in healthy donors. The data were produced by immunoSEQ multiplex PCR, yet TCRdb's version contains in-frame clones alone and is incomplete. Seen here are some 110,000 clones, over 90% observed once, and the top ten hold 1% to 1.5%. The specimen was PBMCs. Every receptor here comes from a woman aged 18 to 35 in good health and CMV-seronegative.

The V call is TRBV7-2, the J call TRBJ1-2; 7 bases align to TRBD1. Germline V lookup: CDR1 SGHTA, CDR2 FQGNSA. The CDR3 loop spans 15 amino acids. The J segment lost 5 bases and the V segment lost 5 bases, leaving 11 bases of the junction unmatched. CDR3 nucleotide sequence: TGTGCCAGCAGCCCCATGACCGGGACAGCTTATGGCTACACCTTC. It codes for CASSPMTGTAYGYTF.

The chain links TRBV29-1 to TRBJ1-1; perhaps TRBD1 as D (6 bases). From germline, CDR1 is SQVTM and CDR2 ANQGSEA. The CDR3 is 10 residues long. The V end lost 7 bases, the J end lost 6 bases, and 9 bases lay between the germline ends. DNA of the CDR3: TGCAGCGCAGGGGATGCTGAAGCTTTCTTT. This codes for CSAGDAEAFF.

The CDR3 DNA is TGTGCCAGCAGCCCAGTCGGACAGGGCGCTAGTAACAATCAGCCCCAGCATTTT. This codes for CASSPVGQGASNNQPQHF. The rearrangement uses TRBV4-2 and TRBJ1-5; 8 positions match TRBD1. The CDR3 has 18 amino acids. The germline gives CDR1 LGHNA, CDR2 YNFKEQ. Trimming cost V 4 bases and J 3 bases; bases outside gene matches: 14.

This chain connects TRBV6-5 to TRBJ2-1; the match to TRBD2 covers 11 bases. Trimming cost V 6 bases and J 4 bases; bases outside gene matches: 5. CDR1 is MNHEY and CDR2 is SVGAGI in the germline V gene. The CDR3 length is 15 residues. The CDR3 nucleotides read TGTGCCAGCAGCTTTAGCGGGGGGGATTACAATGAGCAGTTCTTC. Translating gives CASSFSGGDYNEQFF.

Written as DNA, the CDR3 is TGTGCCAGCAGTCGGACTAGCGGGGGAGCCGCAGAGACCCAGTACTTC. Protein product: CASSRTSGGAAETQYF. V and J are TRBV7-7 and TRBJ2-5; 13 bases line up with TRBD2. The CDR3 spans 16 residues. V lost 6 bases to trimming and J lost 4 bases; unmatched junction nucleotides: 8. Germline V gives CDR1 SSHAT, CDR2 FNYEAQ (reference sequence).

The chain employs TRBV7-3 and TRBJ2-1; the match to TRBD2 covers 7 bases. The J segment lost 6 bases and the V segment lost 5 bases, leaving 7 bases of the junction unmatched. CDR1 and CDR2 (germline): SGHTA, FQGTGA. This CDR3 is 14 amino acids long. Here the CDR3 reads CASSPLGEGNEQFF. CDR3 DNA: TGTGCCAGCAGCCCACTTGGGGAGGGCAATGAGCAGTTCTTC.

This clone occurred once. The chain employs TRBV7-2 and TRBJ2-5; 10 bases are shared with TRBD1. This CDR3 has 14 residues. From germline, CDR1 is SGHTA and CDR2 FQGNSA. V lost 3 bases and J lost 6; bases outside the gene matches: 4. CDR3 in amino acids: CASSFGQGVKTQYF. CDR3 nucleotides: TGTGCCAGCAGCTTTGGACAGGGGGTAAAGACCCAGTACTTC.

This CDR3 is CASSTPGHMGYTF. The CDR3 bases are TGTGCCAGCAGCACCCCGGGACACATGGGCTACACCTTC. The chain joins TRBV5-5 to TRBJ1-2, with D possibly being TRBD1 (6 bases). Germline CDR1 and CDR2: SGHKS and YYEKEE (reference sequence). CDR3 size: 13 residues. Trimming pared 4 bases from V and 8 bases from J, leaving 15 bases between.

The V and J genes are TRBV27 and TRBJ2-1; TRBD2 matches 9 bases. V was pared by 7 bases and J by 5 bases, with 6 bases of the junction left unmatched. Germline assignment: CDR1 MNHEY and CDR2 SMNVEV (reference sequence). This CDR3 region has 14 residues. The CDR3 DNA reads TGTGCCAGCACGGCGGGAGGGCCGGACAATGAGCAGTTCTTC. This translates into CASTAGGPDNEQFF.

This clone has a single count. The chain is built from TRBV5-1 and TRBJ2-7; 10 nucleotides agree with TRBD2. The junction had 9 bases not matched to a gene; V was cut back by 3 bases and J by 0 bases. CDR3 size: 17 residues. The V gene's germline CDR1 is SGHRS and CDR2 YFSETQ. The CDR3 coding sequence is TGCGCCAGCAGCTCGGGGCCGGGACTAGCGAGCTCCTACGAGCAGTACTTC. This sequence encodes CASSSGPGLASSYEQYF.

The chain uses TRBV7-9 and TRBJ2-3; D is perhaps TRBD2 (6 bases). The CDR3 is 16 amino acids. Trimming removed 1 base at V and 3 bases at J, with 14 bases between. The germline gives CDR1 SEHNR, CDR2 FQNEAQ (reference sequence). The CDR3 DNA sequence: TGTGCCAGCAGCTTAGGATCAGCGCGGGGTACAGATACGCAGTATTTT. As protein: CASSLGSARGTDTQYF.

This chain joins TRBV29-1 and TRBJ2-7; tentative D call: TRBD1 (7 bases). The length of the CDR3 is 14 residues. Between the trimmed V and J ends, which lost 3 bases and 1 base, there was a span of 13 bases. Germline V lookup: CDR1 SQVTM, CDR2 ANQGSEA. CDR3: CSVDGDSGSYEQYF. CDR3 in DNA: TGCAGCGTTGACGGGGACAGCGGGTCCTACGAGCAGTACTTC.

V gene TRBV7-9 combines with J gene TRBJ2-1, with D possibly matching TRBD1 (6 bases). Germline CDR1 and CDR2: SEHNR and FQNEAQ (reference sequence). Trimming took 5 bases from V and 14 from J, leaving 16 bases between them. This CDR3 has 12 residues. The CDR3 loop is CASSPAGGSEFF. In DNA form, the CDR3 reads TGTGCCAGCAGCCCCGCTGGGGGCAGCGAGTTCTTC. Complete variable domain (other parts from reference TRBV7-9 and TRBJ2-1): DTGVSQNPRHKITKRGQNVTFRCDPISEHNRLYWYRQTLGQGPEFLTYFQNEAQLEKSRLLSDRFSAERPKGSFSTLEIQRTEQGDSAMYLCASSPAGGSEFFGPGTRLTVL.

V usage is TRBV11-2 and J usage is TRBJ2-7; 11 positions agree with TRBD2. The CDR3 runs to 15 residues. Germline loops: CDR1 SGHAT, CDR2 FQNNGV. V shed 6 bases and J 0 bases; nucleotides not matched to a gene: 4. The CDR3: CASRSLAGASYEQYF. The CDR3 DNA reads as TGTGCCAGCAGGTCACTAGCGGGGGCCTCCTACGAGCAGTACTTC.

This chain connects TRBV12-5 to TRBJ1-2; 8 bases agree with TRBD1. V gave up 3 bases and J gave up 8 bases; unmatched junction bases: 14. This CDR3 contains 16 residues. CDR1 LGHNT and CDR2 FRNRAP come from the germline V gene. Here the CDR3 reads CASGFGRGQGARGYTF. The DNA of the CDR3 is TGTGCTAGTGGTTTCGGCAGAGGCCAGGGGGCGCGGGGCTACACCTTC. Based on the CDR3 plus reference TRBV12-5 and TRBJ1-2, the full variable domain is DARVTQTPRHKVTEMGQEVTMRCQPILGHNTVFWYRQTMMQGLELLAYFRNRAPLDDSGMPKDRFSAEMPDATLATLKIQPSEPRDSAVYFCASGFGRGQGARGYTFGSGTRLTVV.

V usage is TRBV5-6 and J usage is TRBJ2-1; the D gene is possibly TRBD1 (5 bases). The V and J ends lost 4 bases and 8 bases respectively, with 10 bases between them. Looked up from germline, CDR1 is SGHDT and CDR2 is YYEEEE. CDR3 length: 12 residues. The DNA for the CDR3 is TGTGCCAGCAGCACCCAGGGCCATGAGCAGTTCTTC. It specifies CASSTQGHEQFF.

This chain uses TRBV2 with TRBJ2-6, with TRBD1 matching 8 bases. The ends lost 8 bases at V and 0 bases at J; junction bases unmatched: 12. The CDR3 has 18 amino acids. Per the germline V gene, CDR1 is SNHLY and CDR2 is FYNNEI. The CDR3 nucleotides are TGTGCCAGCTCTTTAGTCCGGGACAGGATCTCTGGGGCCAACGTCCTGACTTTC. Translating gives CASSLVRDRISGANVLTF.

The genes are TRBV27 and TRBJ2-5, with D possibly being TRBD2 (6 bases). The germline gives CDR1 MNHEY, CDR2 SMNVEV (reference sequence). This CDR3 is built from 14 residues. V shed 3 bases and J shed 0 bases, with 8 bases lying between them. The CDR3 is CASSFGGNQETQYF. Here the CDR3 DNA reads TGTGCCAGCAGTTTTGGCGGGAACCAAGAGACCCAGTACTTC.

The gene calls are TRBV5-1 and TRBJ2-1, with TRBD2 matching 8 bases. CDR1 and CDR2 from the germline V gene are SGHRS and YFSETQ. This CDR3 has 16 residues. With 6 bases clipped from V and 4 bases from J, the junction kept 12 bases outside the gene matches. CDR3 sequence (DNA): TGCGCCAGCACCCCCAGCGGGACTAGTATATACAATGAGCAGTTCTTC. Translation: CASTPSGTSIYNEQFF.

The gene calls are TRBV7-8 and TRBJ2-3; 10 bases match TRBD2. The ends lost 5 bases at V and 4 bases at J; junction bases unmatched: 6. The CDR3 is made up of 15 amino acids. From germline, CDR1 is SGHVS and CDR2 FQNEAQ. CDR3: CASSPLAGVPDTQYF. The CDR3 nucleotides are TGTGCCAGCAGCCCCCTAGCGGGAGTCCCAGATACGCAGTATTTT.

The chain uses TRBV7-8 and TRBJ1-5, with TRBD1 identical over 10 bases. The CDR3 covers 17 residues. J lost 1 base, V lost 7 bases, and 10 bases had no gene match. Germline V gene lookup returns CDR1 SGHVS and CDR2 FQNEAQ. The CDR3 loop is CASIPGTGAPSNQPQHF. The CDR3 region has the DNA TGTGCCAGCATACCCGGGACAGGGGCACCGAGCAATCAGCCCCAGCATTTT.

The chain is built from TRBV27 and TRBJ1-2; 7 bases line up with TRBD1. Trimming at V came to 2 bases and at J to 5 bases, leaving 8 bases not matched to a gene. The CDR3 contains 15 residues. Germline V gives CDR1 MNHEY, CDR2 SMNVEV (reference sequence). The CDR3 region has the DNA TGTGCCAGCAGTTTAAATAGGGGGCATAGTTATGGCTACACCTTC. It yields the protein CASSLNRGHSYGYTF.

The chain links TRBV7-2 to TRBJ2-7; a weak D match, TRBD2 (5 bases). This CDR3 contains 13 residues. Germline CDR1 SGHTA, CDR2 FQGNSA. V was cut by 6 bases and J by 7 bases, with 16 bases left in between. The CDR3: CASRGPTLEEQYF. CDR3 coding DNA: TGTGCCAGCAGGGGCCCGACACTAGAAGAGCAGTACTTC.

This clone was counted once. This chain uses TRBV11-2 with TRBJ1-1, with D possibly matching TRBD1 (5 bases). Germline values: CDR1 SGHAT, CDR2 FQNNGV. The CDR3 is made up of 15 amino acids. The V and J ends lost 6 bases and 1 base respectively, with 15 bases between them. As DNA, the CDR3 is TGTGCCAGCAGGGGAATTGGGGCCCCGAACACTGAAGCTTTCTTT. Its protein is CASRGIGAPNTEAFF. The whole variable domain, remainder taken from reference TRBV11-2 and TRBJ1-1, is EAGVAQSPRYKIIEKRQSVAFWCNPISGHATLYWYQQILGQGPKLLIQFQNNGVVDDSQLPKDRFSAERLKGVDSTLKIQPAKLEDSAVYLCASRGIGAPNTEAFFGQGTRLTVV.

The rearrangement joins TRBV29-1 to TRBJ2-7; D might be TRBD2 (5 bases). In germline, CDR1 is SQVTM, CDR2 ANQGSEA. The CDR3 runs 13 residues. The V gene lost 3 bases and the J gene lost 3 bases, with 12 bases spanning the gap. Written as DNA, the CDR3 is TGCAGCGTTGACGGTAACGGGAACTACGAGCAGTACTTC. Its translation: CSVDGNGNYEQYF.

This chain joins TRBV2 and TRBJ2-2; a weak D match, TRBD2 (5 bases). Germline assignment: CDR1 SNHLY and CDR2 FYNNEI. The CDR3 has 13 amino acids. Trimming removed 4 bases from V and 5 bases from J, with 8 bases in between. The CDR3 here is CASSVGGTGELFF. In DNA, the CDR3 is TGTGCCAGCAGTGTCGGAGGAACCGGGGAGCTGTTTTTT. Variable domain in full (rest from reference TRBV2 and TRBJ2-2): EPEVTQTPSHQVTQMGQEVILRCVPISNHLYFYWYRQILGQKVEFLVSFYNNEISEKSEIFDDQFSVERPDGSNFTLKIRSTKLEDSAMYFCASSVGGTGELFFGEGSRLTVL.

The rearrangement joins TRBV4-1 to TRBJ2-1; TRBD1 matches 8 bases. Germline V CDR1 and CDR2: MGHRA, YSYEKL. The CDR3 runs 15 residues. With V trimmed by 3 bases and J by 5 bases, 6 bases remained unmatched. CDR3 coding DNA: TGCGCCAGCAGCCATACGACAGGGGTGGACAATGAGCAGTTCTTC. Its translation: CASSHTTGVDNEQFF.

The chain uses TRBV6-1 and TRBJ2-2; possibly TRBD1 for D (5 bases). The CDR3 runs 14 residues. Germline assignment: CDR1 MNHNS and CDR2 SASEGT. Trimming removed 5 bases at V and 7 bases at J, with 14 bases between. The CDR3 DNA follows: TGTGCCAGCAGTACCTCGACAGAGAACGGGGAGCTGTTTTTT. Its translation is CASSTSTENGELFF.

The genes are TRBV7-3 and TRBJ2-6, with D unresolved. The CDR3 consists of 13 residues. V was clipped by 6 bases and J by 0 bases, with 3 bases between them. Germline assignment: CDR1 SGHTA and CDR2 FQGTGA. The CDR3 here is CASRSSGANVLTF. The CDR3 DNA follows: TGTGCCAGCAGGAGCTCTGGGGCCAACGTCCTGACTTTC.

The V and J genes are TRBV10-3 and TRBJ2-5; a possible D gene is TRBD2 (6 bases). The CDR3 is 16 amino acids. CDR1 is ENHRY and CDR2 is SYGVKD in the germline V gene. V lost 0 bases to trimming and J lost 3 bases, with 14 bases between them. CDR3 nucleotides: TGTGCCATCAGTGAGTCTCCGGGAGTCGAGAAAGAGACCCAGTACTTC. Its protein product is CAISESPGVEKETQYF.